This record covers a single TCR beta chain. Additional DNA sequences in this sample encode the identical CDR3. The data belong to a study of shared clonotypes between healthy human individuals. Study summary: Per donor, CD8 memory used one plate, CD8 naive used two, CD4 memory used three and CD4 naive used three.

Genomic DNA from each subset was divided evenly over several immunoSEQ plates. Profiled with immunoSEQ multiplex PCR; TCRdb holds only in-frame clones, not every one. The sample includes 2 million to 2.5 million clones, 95% of them seen just once. Trimming removed 0 bases at V and 0 bases at J, with 9 bases between. The germline V gene has CDR1 MNHNS and CDR2 SASEGT. The CDR3 totals 16 residues. The clonotype originates from a young man in good health. Sequenced: naive CD4+ T cells sorted from blood. Indicated subset: CD45RA+ positively selected. The chain has TRBV6-1 and TRBJ1-5; D possibly corresponds to TRBD1 (5 bases). DNA of the CDR3: TGTGCCAGCAGTGAAGCGCTTCAGGGTAGCAATCAGCCCCAGCATTTT. Translated: CASSEALQGSNQPQHF.